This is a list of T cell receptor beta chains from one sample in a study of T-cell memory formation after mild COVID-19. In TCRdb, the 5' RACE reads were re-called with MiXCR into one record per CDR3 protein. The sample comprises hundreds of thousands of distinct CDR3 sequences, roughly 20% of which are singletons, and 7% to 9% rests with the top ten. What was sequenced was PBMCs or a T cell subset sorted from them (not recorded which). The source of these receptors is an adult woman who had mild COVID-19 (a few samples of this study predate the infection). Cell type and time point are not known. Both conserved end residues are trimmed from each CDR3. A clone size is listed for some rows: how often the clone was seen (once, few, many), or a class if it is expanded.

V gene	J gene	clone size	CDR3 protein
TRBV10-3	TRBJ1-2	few	AISDPDISYYGYT
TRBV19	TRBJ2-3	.	ASRKRETSTDTQY
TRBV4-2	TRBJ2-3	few	ASSENTDTQY
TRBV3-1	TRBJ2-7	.	ASSQGPREEEQY
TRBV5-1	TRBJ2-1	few	ASSLPLRVSYNEQF
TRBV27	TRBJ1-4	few	ASSPISGVKAKLF
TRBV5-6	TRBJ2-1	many	ASSLGTSGHNEQF
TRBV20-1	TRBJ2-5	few	SAGQGARETQY
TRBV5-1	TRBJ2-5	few	ASQALQGQQETQY
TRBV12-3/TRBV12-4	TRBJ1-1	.	ASSFTGTFYDEAF
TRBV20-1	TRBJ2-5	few	SAGLVAGWYQETQY
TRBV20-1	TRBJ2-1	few	SPTERGSYNEQF
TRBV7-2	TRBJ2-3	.	ASSTGLGLGGTQY
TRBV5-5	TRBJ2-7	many	ASSLTDSGLAYEQY
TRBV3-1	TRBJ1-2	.	ASSQEYMLSDGNYGYT
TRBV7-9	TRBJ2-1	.	ASSCYNEQF
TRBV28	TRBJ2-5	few	ASSLGTGRQETQY
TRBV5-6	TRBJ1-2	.	ASSPLGGYGYT
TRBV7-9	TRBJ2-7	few	ASSLAGDLDEQY
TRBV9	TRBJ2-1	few	ASSAGTDYNEQF
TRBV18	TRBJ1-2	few	ASSPKIGQQNNYGYT
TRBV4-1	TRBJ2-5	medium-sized	ASSSTRTSGGAETQY
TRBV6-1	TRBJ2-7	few	ASSDGGLAGAYEQY
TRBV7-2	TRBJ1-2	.	ASSLSPGGVLNYGYT
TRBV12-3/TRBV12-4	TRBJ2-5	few	ASSFSGAQRETQY
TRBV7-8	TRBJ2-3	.	ASSLKRGLTDTQY
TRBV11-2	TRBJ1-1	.	ASSLGTGVGTEAF
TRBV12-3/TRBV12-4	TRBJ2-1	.	ASSPFPRAEGLGEQF
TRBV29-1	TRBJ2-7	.	SVELGDYEQY
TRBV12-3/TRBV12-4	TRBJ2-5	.	ASSLHPGAGETQY
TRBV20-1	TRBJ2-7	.	SASIARQGEY
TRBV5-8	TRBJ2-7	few	ASSDGLADYEQY
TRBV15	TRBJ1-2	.	ATSRDIGTENNYGYT
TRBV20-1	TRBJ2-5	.	SARSALQETQY
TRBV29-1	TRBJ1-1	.	SVGGGDPLNTEAF
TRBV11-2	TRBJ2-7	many	ASSTYLGGSHEQY
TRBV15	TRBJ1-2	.	ATSRGRDNLGYT
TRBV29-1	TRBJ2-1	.	SVDPGTSGIYEQF
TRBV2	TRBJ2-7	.	ASSEPRLAASYEQY
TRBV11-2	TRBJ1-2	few	ASSLAGKIPYGYT
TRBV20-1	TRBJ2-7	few	SARDPALSPYEQY
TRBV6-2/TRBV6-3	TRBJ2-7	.	ASSYDMEYEQY
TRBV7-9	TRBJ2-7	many	ASSQRGRSSYEQY
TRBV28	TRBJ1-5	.	ASSLPLSNQPQH
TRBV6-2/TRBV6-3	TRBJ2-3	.	ASRQLGLDPDTQY
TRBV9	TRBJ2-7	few	ASSVEFGGFYEQY
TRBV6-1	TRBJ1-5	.	ASSPFRGRPDQPQH
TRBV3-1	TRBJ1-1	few	ASSQGGTVQNTEAF
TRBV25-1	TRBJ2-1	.	ASSGPGLAGGKNNEQF
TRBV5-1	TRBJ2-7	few	ASSLDRAYSYEQY
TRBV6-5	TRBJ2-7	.	ASSSGGSSYEQY
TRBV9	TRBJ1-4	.	ASSVRGRTNEKLF
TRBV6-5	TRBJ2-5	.	ASSYSTGETHY
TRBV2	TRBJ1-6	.	ASSGFQEEGRSPLH
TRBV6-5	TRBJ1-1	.	ASSYFGQTEAF
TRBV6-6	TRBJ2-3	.	ASSYSIYFTDTQY
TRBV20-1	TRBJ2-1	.	SAFTLAGGSYNEQF